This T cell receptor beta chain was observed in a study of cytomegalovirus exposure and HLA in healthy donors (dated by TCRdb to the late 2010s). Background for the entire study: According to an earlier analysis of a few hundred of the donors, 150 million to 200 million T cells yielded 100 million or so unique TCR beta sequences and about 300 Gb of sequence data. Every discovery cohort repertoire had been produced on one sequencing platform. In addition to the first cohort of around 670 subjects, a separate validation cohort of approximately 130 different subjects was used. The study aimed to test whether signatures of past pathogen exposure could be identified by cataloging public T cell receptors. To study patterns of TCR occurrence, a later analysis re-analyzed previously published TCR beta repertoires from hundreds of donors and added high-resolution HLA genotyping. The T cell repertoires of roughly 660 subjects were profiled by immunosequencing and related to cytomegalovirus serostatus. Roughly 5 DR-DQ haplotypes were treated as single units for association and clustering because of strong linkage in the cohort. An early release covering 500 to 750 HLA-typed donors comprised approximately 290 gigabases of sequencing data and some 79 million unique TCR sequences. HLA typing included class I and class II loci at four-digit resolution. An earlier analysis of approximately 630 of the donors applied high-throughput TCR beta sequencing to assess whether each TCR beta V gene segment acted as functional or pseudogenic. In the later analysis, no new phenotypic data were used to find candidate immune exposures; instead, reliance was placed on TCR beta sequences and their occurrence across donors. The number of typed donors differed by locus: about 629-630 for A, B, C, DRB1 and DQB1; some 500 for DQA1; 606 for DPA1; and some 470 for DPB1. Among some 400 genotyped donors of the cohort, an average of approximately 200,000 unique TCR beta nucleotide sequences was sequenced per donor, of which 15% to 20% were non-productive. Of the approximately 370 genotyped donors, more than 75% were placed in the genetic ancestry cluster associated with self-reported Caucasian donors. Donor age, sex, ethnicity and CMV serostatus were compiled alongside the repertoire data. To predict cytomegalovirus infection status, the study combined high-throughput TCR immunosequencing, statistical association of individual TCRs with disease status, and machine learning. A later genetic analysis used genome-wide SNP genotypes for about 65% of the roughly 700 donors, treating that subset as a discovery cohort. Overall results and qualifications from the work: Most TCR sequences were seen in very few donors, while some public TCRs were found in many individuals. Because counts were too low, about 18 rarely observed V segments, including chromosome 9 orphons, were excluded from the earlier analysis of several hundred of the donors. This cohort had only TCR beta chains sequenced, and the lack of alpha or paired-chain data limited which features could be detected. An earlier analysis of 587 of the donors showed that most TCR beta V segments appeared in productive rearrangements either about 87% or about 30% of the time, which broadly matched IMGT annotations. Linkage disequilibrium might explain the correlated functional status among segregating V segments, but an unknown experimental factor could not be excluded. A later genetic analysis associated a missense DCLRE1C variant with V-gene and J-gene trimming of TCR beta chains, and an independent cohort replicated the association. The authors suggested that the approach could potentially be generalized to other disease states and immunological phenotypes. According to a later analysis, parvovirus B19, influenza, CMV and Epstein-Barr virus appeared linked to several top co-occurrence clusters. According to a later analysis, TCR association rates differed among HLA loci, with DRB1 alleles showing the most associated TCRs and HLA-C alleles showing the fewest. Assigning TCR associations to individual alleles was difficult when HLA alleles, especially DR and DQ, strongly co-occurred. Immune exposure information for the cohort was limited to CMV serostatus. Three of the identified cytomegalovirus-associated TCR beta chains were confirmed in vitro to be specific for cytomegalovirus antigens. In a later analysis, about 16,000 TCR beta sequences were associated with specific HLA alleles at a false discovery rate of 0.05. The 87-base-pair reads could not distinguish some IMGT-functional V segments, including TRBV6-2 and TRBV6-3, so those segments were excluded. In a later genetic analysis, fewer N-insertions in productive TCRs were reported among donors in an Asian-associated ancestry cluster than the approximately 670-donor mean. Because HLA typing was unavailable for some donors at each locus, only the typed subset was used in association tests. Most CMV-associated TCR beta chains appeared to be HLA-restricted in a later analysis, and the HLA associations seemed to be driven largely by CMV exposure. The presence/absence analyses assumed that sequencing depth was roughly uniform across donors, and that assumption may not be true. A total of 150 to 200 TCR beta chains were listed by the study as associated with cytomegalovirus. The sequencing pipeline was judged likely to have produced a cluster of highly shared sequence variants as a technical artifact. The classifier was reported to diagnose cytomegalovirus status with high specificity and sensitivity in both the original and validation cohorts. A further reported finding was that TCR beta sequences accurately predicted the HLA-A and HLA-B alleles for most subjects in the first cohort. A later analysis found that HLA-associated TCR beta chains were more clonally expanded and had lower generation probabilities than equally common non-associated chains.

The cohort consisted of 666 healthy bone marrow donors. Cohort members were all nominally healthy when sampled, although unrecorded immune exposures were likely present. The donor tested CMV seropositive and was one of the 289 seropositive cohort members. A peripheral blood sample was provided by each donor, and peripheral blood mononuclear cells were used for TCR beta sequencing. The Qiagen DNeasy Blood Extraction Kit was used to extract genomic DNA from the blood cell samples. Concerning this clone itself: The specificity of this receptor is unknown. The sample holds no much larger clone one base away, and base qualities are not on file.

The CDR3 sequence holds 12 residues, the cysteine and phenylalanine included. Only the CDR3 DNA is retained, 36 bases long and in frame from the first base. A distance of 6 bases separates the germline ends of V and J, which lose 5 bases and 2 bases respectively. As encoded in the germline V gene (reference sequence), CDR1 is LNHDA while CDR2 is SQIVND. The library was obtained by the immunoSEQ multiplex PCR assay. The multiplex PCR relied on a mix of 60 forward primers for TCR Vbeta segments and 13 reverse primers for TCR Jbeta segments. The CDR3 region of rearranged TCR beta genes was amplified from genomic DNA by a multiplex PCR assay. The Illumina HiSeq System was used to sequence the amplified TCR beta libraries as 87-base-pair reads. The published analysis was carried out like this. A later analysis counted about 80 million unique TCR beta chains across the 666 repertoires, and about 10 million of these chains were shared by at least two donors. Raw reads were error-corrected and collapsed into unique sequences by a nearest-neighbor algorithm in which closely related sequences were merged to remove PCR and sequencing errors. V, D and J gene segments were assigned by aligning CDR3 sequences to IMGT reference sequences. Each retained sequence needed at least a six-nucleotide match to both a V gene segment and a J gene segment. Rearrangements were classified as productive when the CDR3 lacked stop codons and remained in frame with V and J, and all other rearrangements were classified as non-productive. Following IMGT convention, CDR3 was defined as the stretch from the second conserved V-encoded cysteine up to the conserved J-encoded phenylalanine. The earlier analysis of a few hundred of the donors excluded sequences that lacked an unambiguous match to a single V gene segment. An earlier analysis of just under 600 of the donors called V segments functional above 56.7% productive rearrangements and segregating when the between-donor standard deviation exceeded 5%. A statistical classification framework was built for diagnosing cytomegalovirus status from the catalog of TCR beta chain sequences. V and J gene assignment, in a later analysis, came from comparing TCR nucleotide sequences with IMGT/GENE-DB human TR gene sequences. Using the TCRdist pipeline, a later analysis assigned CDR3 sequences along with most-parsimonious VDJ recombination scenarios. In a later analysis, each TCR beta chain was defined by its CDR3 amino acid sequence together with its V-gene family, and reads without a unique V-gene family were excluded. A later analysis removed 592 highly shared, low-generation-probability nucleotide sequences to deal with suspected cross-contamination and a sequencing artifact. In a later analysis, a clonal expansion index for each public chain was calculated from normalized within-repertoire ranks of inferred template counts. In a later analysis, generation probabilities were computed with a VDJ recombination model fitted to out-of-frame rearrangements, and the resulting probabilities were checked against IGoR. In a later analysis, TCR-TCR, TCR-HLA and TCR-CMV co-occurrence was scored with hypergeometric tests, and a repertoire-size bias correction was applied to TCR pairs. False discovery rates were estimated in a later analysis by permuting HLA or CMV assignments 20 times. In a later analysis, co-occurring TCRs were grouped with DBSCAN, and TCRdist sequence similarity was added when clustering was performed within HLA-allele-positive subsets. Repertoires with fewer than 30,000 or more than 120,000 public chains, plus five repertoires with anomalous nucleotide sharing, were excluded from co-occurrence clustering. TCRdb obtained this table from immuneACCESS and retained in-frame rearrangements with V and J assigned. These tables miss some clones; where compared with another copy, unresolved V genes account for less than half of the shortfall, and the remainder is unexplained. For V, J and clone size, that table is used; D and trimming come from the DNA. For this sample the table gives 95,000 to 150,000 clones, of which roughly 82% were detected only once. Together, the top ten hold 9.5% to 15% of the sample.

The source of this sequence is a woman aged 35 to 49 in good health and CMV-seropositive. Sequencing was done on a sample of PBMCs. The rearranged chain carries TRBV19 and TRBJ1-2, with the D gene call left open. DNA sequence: TGTGCCAGTAGTGACATAAACTATGGCTACACCTTC. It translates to CASSDINYGYTF.